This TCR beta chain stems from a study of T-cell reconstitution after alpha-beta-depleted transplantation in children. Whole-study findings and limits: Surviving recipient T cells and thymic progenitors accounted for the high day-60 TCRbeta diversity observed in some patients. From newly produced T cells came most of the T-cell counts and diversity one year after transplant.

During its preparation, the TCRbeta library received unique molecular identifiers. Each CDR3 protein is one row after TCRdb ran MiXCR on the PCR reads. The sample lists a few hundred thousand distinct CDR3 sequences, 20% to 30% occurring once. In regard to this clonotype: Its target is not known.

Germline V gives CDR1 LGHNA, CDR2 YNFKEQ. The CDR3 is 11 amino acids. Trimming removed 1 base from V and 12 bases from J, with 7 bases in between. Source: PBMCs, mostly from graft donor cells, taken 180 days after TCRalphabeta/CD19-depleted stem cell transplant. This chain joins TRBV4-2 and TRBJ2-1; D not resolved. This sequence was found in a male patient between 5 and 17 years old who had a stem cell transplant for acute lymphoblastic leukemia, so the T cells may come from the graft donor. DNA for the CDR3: TGTGCCAGCAGCCAAGCCCCCGTGCAGTTCTTC. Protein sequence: CASSQAPVQFF.